These 16 T cell receptor beta chains originate from one sample sequenced in a study of blood T cell repertoires in COVID-19. Sequencing was performed with immunoSEQ multiplex PCR; in TCRdb, only in-frame clones are kept and a portion is missing. The sample carries over 150,000 clones, around 81% recorded once. Sequenced input: peripheral blood. The receptors were sampled from an elderly woman with COVID-19, enrolled during active disease.

This clone was picked up a small number of times. The chain couples TRBV19 to TRBJ2-6; maybe TRBD2 (7 bases). The CDR3 contains 16 residues. The V and J ends lost 3 bases and 2 bases respectively, with 11 bases between them. Germline CDR1 is LNHDA and CDR2 is SQIVND (reference sequence). This chain's CDR3 is CASSMWGGTGANVLTF. CDR3 sequence (DNA): TGTGCCAGTAGTATGTGGGGGGGCACTGGGGCCAACGTCCTGACTTTC.

The chain couples TRBV9 to TRBJ2-1; D not certain. The V gene lost 1 base and the J gene lost 0 bases, with 17 bases spanning the gap. Germline CDR1 and CDR2: SGDLS and YYNGEE. This CDR3 comprises 18 residues. CDR3 nucleotide sequence: TGTGCCAGCAGCGTATCCCCCTCTTGGCGGAGCTCCTACAATGAGCAGTTCTTC. This gives the protein CASSVSPSWRSSYNEQFF. Complete variable domain (other parts from reference TRBV9 and TRBJ2-1): DSGVTQTPKHLITATGQRVTLRCSPRSGDLSVYWYQQSLDQGLQFLIQYYNGEERAKGNILERFSAQQFPDLHSELNLSSLELGDSALYFCASSVSPSWRSSYNEQFFGPGTRLTVL.

The chain is built from TRBV7-2 and TRBJ1-2; the match to TRBD1 covers 10 bases. Looked up from germline, CDR1 is SGHTA and CDR2 is FQGNSA. This CDR3 spans 17 amino acids. Trimming at V came to 5 bases and at J to 4 bases, leaving 13 bases not matched to a gene. Written as DNA, the CDR3 is TGTGCCAGCAGCCCATCTTCCGGGACAGGGGTTCGCTATGGCTACACCTTC. This encodes CASSPSSGTGVRYGYTF. Together with reference TRBV7-2 and TRBJ1-2, the CDR3 gives the full variable domain: GAGVSQSPSNKVTEKGKDVELRCDPISGHTALYWYRQSLGQGLEFLIYFQGNSAPDKSGLPSDRFSAERTGGSVSTLTIQRTQQEDSAVYLCASSPSSGTGVRYGYTFGSGTRLTVV.

This clone is a singleton in its sample. This chain uses TRBV7-9 with TRBJ1-6; D is ambiguous. Per the germline V gene, CDR1 is SEHNR and CDR2 is FQNEAQ (reference sequence). The CDR3 has 15 residues. The ends were cut back, 0 bases at V and 7 bases at J, with 10 bases in the middle. The CDR3 DNA reads TGTGCCAGCAGCTTAGCGAGCGCCCCAAATTCACCCCTCCACTTT. Protein sequence: CASSLASAPNSPLHF.

The chain links TRBV5-1 to TRBJ2-1; 8 nucleotides align to TRBD1. The V gene's germline CDR1 is SGHRS and CDR2 YFSETQ. V gave up 4 bases and J gave up 9 bases; unmatched junction bases: 9. The CDR3 consists of 14 residues. In DNA, the CDR3 is TGCGCCAGCAGCACGTCAAAGACAGGGGTTGAGCAGTTCTTC. Translated: CASSTSKTGVEQFF.

CDR3 sequence (DNA): TGTGCCAGCAGTCCTCTCAGAGGGAACACTGAAGCTTTCTTT. This gives the protein CASSPLRGNTEAFF. The chain employs TRBV25-1 and TRBJ1-1, with unresolved D. Trimming took 5 bases from V and 1 from J, leaving 11 bases between them. Per the germline V gene, CDR1 is MGHDK and CDR2 is SYGVNS. This CDR3 region has 14 residues.

This clone appeared a few times. In DNA, the CDR3 is TGTGCCAGCAGTTTAGACAGGGGTGGGACCCAGTACTTC. It specifies CASSLDRGGTQYF. This chain uses TRBV12-3 or TRBV12-4 with TRBJ2-5, with 7 bases lining up with TRBD1. The CDR3 length is 13 residues. The trim removed 1 base at V and 7 bases at J, leaving 3 bases unmatched.

The rearrangement joins TRBV6-5 to TRBJ2-7; D possibly corresponds to TRBD1 (6 bases). V lost 7 bases to trimming and J lost 3 bases, with 13 bases between them. The CDR3 consists of 13 residues. The V gene's germline CDR1 is MNHEY and CDR2 SVGAGI. The CDR3 here is CASTPGQFYEQYF. The CDR3 DNA reads as TGTGCCAGCACCCCGGGACAATTCTACGAGCAGTACTTC.

The chain has TRBV4-2 and TRBJ2-7, with TRBD2 identical over 10 bases. J lost 2 bases, V lost 1 base, and 2 bases had no gene match. Germline CDR1 is LGHNA and CDR2 is YNFKEQ. The CDR3 is 15 amino acids. The CDR3 DNA sequence: TGTGCCAGCAGCCAAGGGACTAGCGGAACCTACGAGCAGTACTTC. Its protein product is CASSQGTSGTYEQYF.

The rearrangement links TRBV29-1 to TRBJ2-5, with 9 bases identical to TRBD1. The germline CDR1 and CDR2 sequences are SQVTM and ANQGSEA. J gave up 4 bases and V 7 bases, and 10 bases lay outside the gene matches. CDR3 length: 14 amino acids. CDR3: CSASTGTGTETQYF. CDR3 nucleotide sequence: TGCAGCGCGTCCACCGGGACAGGGACAGAGACCCAGTACTTC.

This chain connects TRBV9 to TRBJ1-4; no firm D call. V was clipped by 0 bases and J by 10 bases, with 10 bases between them. CDR1 and CDR2 (germline): SGDLS, YYNGEE. The CDR3 totals 13 residues. The DNA of the CDR3 is TGTGCCAGCAGCGTAGCCAACGGTGGAAAACTGTTTTTT. Protein sequence: CASSVANGGKLFF.

V is TRBV6-1 and J is TRBJ2-5; perhaps TRBD2 as D (5 bases). The CDR3 is made up of 15 amino acids. Germline CDR1 reads MNHNS; CDR2 reads SASEGT. Deletions cut 2 bases from V and 4 bases from J, with 14 bases between. The CDR3 here is CASSELLGSIETQYF. CDR3 coding DNA: TGTGCCAGCAGTGAACTGCTAGGGAGTATAGAGACCCAGTACTTC.

The genes are TRBV5-5 and TRBJ1-6; 7 bases align to TRBD1. The CDR3 has 15 residues. Germline trimming cut 4 bases from V and 4 bases from J; bases unmatched to any gene: 5. Germline V gene sequence: CDR1 SGHKS, CDR2 YYEKEE (reference sequence). The CDR3 coding sequence is TGTGCCAGCAGCAACCAGGGACAGTATAATTCACCCCTCCACTTT. Its translation is CASSNQGQYNSPLHF.

This clone appeared a single time. This chain uses TRBV5-1 with TRBJ2-1; maybe TRBD2 (5 bases). CDR1 and CDR2 (germline): SGHRS, YFSETQ. This CDR3 is 13 amino acids long. V was pared by 2 bases and J by 7 bases, with 10 bases between. The CDR3 sequence is CASSLNPGNEQFF. DNA for the CDR3: TGCGCCAGCAGCTTAAATCCGGGGAATGAGCAGTTCTTC.

This clone was found once. The chain recombines TRBV5-1 with TRBJ1-6, with 10 bases fitting TRBD1. There are 16 residues in the CDR3. Germline CDR1 is SGHRS and CDR2 is YFSETQ. Trimming took 4 bases from V and 6 from J; bases not matched to a gene: 7. The CDR3 DNA reads as TGCGCCAGCAGCCTGATGACAGGGGGCCCTAATTCACCCCTCCACTTT. As protein: CASSLMTGGPNSPLHF.

This chain connects TRBV7-8 to TRBJ2-2, with 9 nucleotides matching TRBD2. V dropped 5 bases and J dropped 6; count of bases not matched to a gene: 16. The CDR3 spans 18 residues. Germline V CDR1 and CDR2: SGHVS, FQNEAQ. The CDR3 loop is CASSPAGASGGRSGELFF. The CDR3, as DNA: TGTGCCAGCAGCCCTGCTGGGGCCAGCGGGGGGAGGTCCGGGGAGCTGTTTTTT.